The following is a TCR beta chain sequence with its context. Its antigen is unidentified. This CDR3 is 15 amino acids long. The record originates from a study of cytomegalovirus exposure and HLA in healthy donors. Study-level information: An earlier analysis identified 117 million unique TCR beta sequences in 150 million to 200 million T cells. Falling in the Caucasian-associated ancestry cluster were roughly 80% of approximately 410 genotyped donors. General study findings and limits: About 87% or about 30% of the time was how often most TCR beta V segments were productive, according to an earlier analysis. Over 150 TCR beta chains were listed as cytomegalovirus-associated.

Both 60 Vbeta primers and 13 Jbeta primers went into the PCR. Method: immunoSEQ multiplex PCR; TCRdb's copy keeps in-frame clones and lacks some. The sample includes more than 110,000 clones, roughly 73% of them seen just once. The receptor's source is a human donor in good health. The sample was PBMCs. The gene calls are TRBV21-1 and TRBJ2-2; no DNA check was done on the table's D call, TRBD1. TRBV21-1 is classified as a pseudogene. CDR3 DNA sequence: TGTGCCAGCAGTACACAGGGGGTTAACACCGGGGAGCTGTTTTTT. The encoded protein is CASSTQGVNTGELFF.